The clone carrying this T cell receptor (beta chain) was picked up many times. Until they underwent thyroid surgery, no patient had received any treatment. These data come from a study of metastatic and nonmetastatic thyroid tumors. The V end was cut by 6 bases, the J end by 5 bases, with 11 bases between. Germline CDR1 DFQATT, CDR2 SNEGSKA (reference sequence). The CDR3 runs to 12 residues. TCRdb re-clonotyped the PCR reads via MiXCR. Of about 20,000 clones in the sample, roughly 29% were seen once. What was sequenced was tumor tissue. The J gene is TRBJ2-1, the V gene TRBV20-1; no clear D gene. The receptor comes from a male donor with papillary thyroid cancer or a benign thyroid nodule (not recorded which). Some clones in this sample may be carry-over from other donors' samples. This chain's CDR3 is CSARRDHNEQFF. The CDR3 DNA reads as TGCAGTGCCCGTCGCGACCACAATGAGCAGTTCTTC.